This paragraph covers one T cell receptor beta chain sequence. Its antigen remains unidentified. The sample originates from a study of lymphopenia after photon versus proton radiotherapy. Measured with immunoSEQ multiplex PCR; TCRdb has only the in-frame clones, and not every one. The sample lists around 50,000 clones; approximately 88% were seen once. Overall study findings and caveats: Under photons, naive T cells and diversity fell while effector/memory populations rose. Survival link was tested only in deceased patients; proton benefit remains a possibility.

The sample consisted of peripheral blood, taken from a patient treated with proton-based radiotherapy. This receptor was taken from a man aged 60-69 years with pancreatic cancer.

The CDR3 spells CAWSVLPGNTEAFF. The DNA of the CDR3 is TGTGCCTGGAGCGTACTCCCGGGGAACACTGAAGCTTTCTTT. This chain joins TRBV30 and TRBJ1-1; D is unresolved. The CDR3 contains 14 residues. The ends were cut back, 3 bases at V and 1 base at J, with 12 bases in the middle. The germline V gene encodes CDR1 GTSNPN and CDR2 SVGIG (reference sequence).